The 13 T cell receptor beta chains below all came from one sample that was sequenced in a study of cytomegalovirus exposure and HLA in healthy donors. Researchers ran the PCR with 60 Vbeta and 13 Jbeta primers. TCRdb keeps only in-frame clones here, not all; method: immunoSEQ multiplex PCR. Here the sample spans 150,000 to 200,000 clones, 65% to 85% being singletons. Specimen: PBMCs. These receptors all stem from a boy aged 2 to 10 in good health and CMV-seronegative.

This chain connects TRBV6-5 to TRBJ2-7; D remains ambiguous. There are 12 residues in the CDR3. Trimming stripped 6 bases from V and 2 bases from J, with 8 bases between. Germline lookup yields CDR1 MNHEY and CDR2 SVGAGI. CDR3 loop: CASSNITYEQYF. CDR3 sequence (DNA): TGTGCCAGCAGCAACATTACCTACGAGCAGTACTTC.

The chain recombines TRBV25-1 with TRBJ1-1; perhaps TRBD1 as D (6 bases). Germline CDR1 is MGHDK and CDR2 is SYGVNS. V lost 5 bases and J lost 5, with 18 bases in between. The CDR3 spans 15 residues. CDR3 bases: TGTGCCAGCAGTTCACAGGGTGTGAAGGGAACTGAAGCTTTCTTT. It encodes CASSSQGVKGTEAFF.

The genes are TRBV7-8 and TRBJ2-1; possibly TRBD2 for D (5 bases). This CDR3 is 15 amino acids long. V lost 4 bases to trimming and J lost 0 bases, with 10 bases between them. Germline CDR1 and CDR2: SGHVS and FQNEAQ. The CDR3 region has the DNA TGTGCCAGCAGCTACAGCGGCAACTCCTACAATGAGCAGTTCTTC. It encodes CASSYSGNSYNEQFF.

The rearrangement uses TRBV7-2 and TRBJ2-5; the match to TRBD2 covers 7 bases. The CDR3 is made up of 14 amino acids. Germline loops: CDR1 SGHTA, CDR2 FQGNSA. The V gene end was trimmed by 3 bases and the J gene end by 5 bases; junction bases not matched to a gene: 6. DNA of the CDR3: TGTGCCAGCAGCTTGGAGCGGGGATGGGAGACCCAGTACTTC. It encodes CASSLERGWETQYF.

The V and J genes are TRBV5-1 and TRBJ2-5; a possible D gene is TRBD2 (6 bases). The CDR3 spans 14 residues. Germline V gives CDR1 SGHRS, CDR2 YFSETQ. Trimming cost V 1 base and J 5 bases, with 12 bases left between them. The CDR3 sequence: CASSLRPSGETQYF. The CDR3 DNA follows: TGCGCCAGCAGCTTGCGGCCCAGCGGGGAGACCCAGTACTTC.

The J gene is TRBJ2-2, the V gene TRBV7-2; 7 nucleotides match TRBD1. The CDR3 covers 15 residues. Germline CDR1 is SGHTA and CDR2 is FQGNSA. Trimming took 4 bases from V and 3 from J; bases not matched to a gene: 5. The CDR3 nucleotides are TGTGCCAGCAGCTACCGACAGGGTTACACCGGGGAGCTGTTTTTT. Amino acids: CASSYRQGYTGELFF.

J is TRBJ1-5 and V is TRBV19; D is perhaps TRBD1 (5 bases). Trimming left V 5 bases short and J 2 bases short, with 7 bases between. The CDR3 runs 13 residues. From germline, CDR1 is LNHDA and CDR2 SQIVND (reference sequence). The CDR3 coding sequence is TGTGCCAGTAGTTTCAGGGGCAATCAGCCCCAGCATTTT. It is translated as CASSFRGNQPQHF.

As concerns this clone: Different DNA sequences within this sample yield the same CDR3. The chain links TRBV9 to TRBJ2-3; D is ambiguous. This CDR3 has 12 amino acids. Trimming removed 0 bases at V and 5 bases at J, with 4 bases between. Germline-derived CDR1 and CDR2 are SGDLS and YYNGEE. CDR3 loop: CASSVERDTQYF. The CDR3 nucleotides read TGTGCCAGCAGCGTAGAGCGAGATACGCAGTATTTT.

V usage is TRBV6-5 and J usage is TRBJ1-5, with no clear D. The CDR3 is 15 residues long. The germline V gene encodes CDR1 MNHEY and CDR2 SVGAGI. The V and J ends lost 5 bases and 3 bases respectively, with 14 bases between them. CDR3 sequence (DNA): TGTGCCAGCAGTAGGATGAGGTCCTACAATCAGCCCCAGCATTTT. As protein: CASSRMRSYNQPQHF.

This clone was seen just once. The V gene is TRBV6-5, the J gene TRBJ2-1; 9 nucleotides agree with TRBD2. This CDR3 spans 15 amino acids. Per the germline V gene, CDR1 is MNHEY and CDR2 is SVGAGI. Trimming at V came to 6 bases and at J to 5 bases, leaving 8 bases not matched to a gene. The CDR3: CASSPTSGPNNEQFF. CDR3 coding DNA: TGTGCCAGCAGCCCGACTAGCGGCCCGAACAATGAGCAGTTCTTC.

The chain employs TRBV7-3 and TRBJ2-3; D possibly corresponds to TRBD1 (6 bases). Germline CDR1 is SGHTA and CDR2 is FQGTGA. The CDR3 spans 15 residues. Trimming pared 5 bases from V and 4 bases from J, leaving 16 bases between. The CDR3 loop reads CASSLGQRSPDTQYF. CDR3 in DNA: TGTGCCAGCAGCCTTGGACAGAGGAGCCCAGATACGCAGTATTTT.

The V and J genes are TRBV9 and TRBJ2-3, with a weak D call TRBD2 (5 bases). V lost 0 bases, J lost 0 bases, and 5 bases lay in between. The CDR3 sequence is 14 residues long. Germline V gives CDR1 SGDLS, CDR2 YYNGEE. The CDR3 spells CASSVAGSTDTQYF. In nucleotides, the CDR3 is TGTGCCAGCAGCGTAGCGGGAAGCACAGATACGCAGTATTTT.

The chain joins TRBV4-1 to TRBJ1-2, with 11 positions matching TRBD1. Germline V gene sequence: CDR1 MGHRA, CDR2 YSYEKL. Germline trimming cut 1 base from V and 4 bases from J; bases unmatched to any gene: 8. The CDR3 is 17 residues long. Here the CDR3 reads CASSQARTGGQPYGYTF. The DNA for the CDR3 is TGCGCCAGCAGCCAAGCCCGGACAGGGGGCCAACCCTATGGCTACACCTTC.